Following are 17 T cell receptor beta chains from one sample sequenced in a study of glioma-infiltrating T cells after dendritic cell vaccination. Libraries were prepared by immunoSEQ multiplex PCR; TCRdb keeps only in-frame clonotypes and omits some of them. The table has 75,000 to 100,000 clones, approximately 80% seen once. The specimen was blood, collected before dendritic cell vaccination. Receptors were obtained from a human donor with glioblastoma.

The chain joins TRBV27 to TRBJ2-7; 9 nucleotides line up with TRBD2. Germline assignment: CDR1 MNHEY and CDR2 SMNVEV (reference sequence). This CDR3 spans 18 amino acids. The trim removed 1 base at V and 7 bases at J, leaving 17 bases unmatched. Written as DNA, the CDR3 is TGTGCCAGCAGTTTATATTTCTTGGATAGCGGGAGCGGTGGGGAGCAGTACTTC. It codes for CASSLYFLDSGSGGEQYF.

V is TRBV7-9 and J is TRBJ1-3; 10 nucleotides line up with TRBD1. The CDR3 runs 16 residues. The J segment lost 3 bases and the V segment lost 2 bases, leaving 4 bases of the junction unmatched. Germline V gene lookup returns CDR1 SEHNR and CDR2 FQNEAQ (reference sequence). CDR3 residues: CASSLYDRGRGNTIYF. In DNA form, the CDR3 reads TGTGCCAGCAGCTTATATGACAGGGGGCGTGGAAACACCATATATTTT.

J is TRBJ2-7 and V is TRBV19; D possibly corresponds to TRBD1 (6 bases). CDR3 length: 15 amino acids. Trimming pared 5 bases from V and 2 bases from J, leaving 16 bases between. Germline lookup yields CDR1 LNHDA and CDR2 SQIVND (reference sequence). CDR3 amino acids: CASSLVGQTTYEQYF. CDR3 bases: TGTGCCAGTAGTTTAGTAGGACAGACCACCTACGAGCAGTACTTC.

J is TRBJ2-5 and V is TRBV4-2; 8 bases agree with TRBD2. J was trimmed by 2 bases and V by 1 base; bases with no gene match: 0. This CDR3 comprises 14 residues. Germline values: CDR1 LGHNA, CDR2 YNFKEQ. The CDR3 region is CASSQAGGQETQYF. CDR3 DNA: TGTGCCAGCAGCCAAGCGGGGGGGCAAGAGACCCAGTACTTC.

The chain carries TRBV4-1 and TRBJ2-2, with D perhaps matching TRBD2 (6 bases). V shed 3 bases and J shed 7 bases, with 15 bases lying between them. Per germline, CDR1 MGHRA and CDR2 YSYEKL. The CDR3 contains 15 residues. For the CDR3, the DNA is TGCGCCAGCAGCCACCTCGGGGGTCCGAACGGGGAGCTGTTTTTT. Translation gives CASSHLGGPNGELFF.

This rearrangement joins TRBV6-6 to TRBJ2-4, with D hard to call. Trimming cost V 5 bases and J 4 bases, with 3 bases left between them. The CDR3 spans 11 residues. Germline V lookup: CDR1 MNHNY, CDR2 SVGAGI (reference sequence). The CDR3 nucleotides are TGTGCCAGCAGTGAGAAAAACATTCAGTACTTC. Protein: CASSEKNIQYF.

This chain connects TRBV11-2 to TRBJ1-2, with D perhaps TRBD1 (5 bases). Germline loops: CDR1 SGHAT, CDR2 FQNNGV. The CDR3 has 14 amino acids. V was cut by 6 bases and J by 8 bases, with 19 bases left in between. The CDR3 DNA is TGTGCCAGCAGAGTTTCGGGACTGGGAATAGGCTACACCTTC. It encodes CASRVSGLGIGYTF. The whole variable domain, remainder taken from reference TRBV11-2 and TRBJ1-2, is EAGVAQSPRYKIIEKRQSVAFWCNPISGHATLYWYQQILGQGPKLLIQFQNNGVVDDSQLPKDRFSAERLKGVDSTLKIQPAKLEDSAVYLCASRVSGLGIGYTFGSGTRLTVV.

V is TRBV7-9 and J is TRBJ1-1; the D gene is possibly TRBD1 (5 bases). The CDR3 is made up of 14 amino acids. Germline V gene data show CDR1 as SEHNR and CDR2 as FQNEAQ (reference sequence). Trimming left V 1 base short and J 3 bases short, with 9 bases between. The CDR3 DNA is TGTGCCAGCAGCTTAGGGCTGGGGCACACTGAAGCTTTCTTT. This gives the protein CASSLGLGHTEAFF.

The chain has TRBV5-5 and TRBJ2-3; D remains ambiguous. CDR1 and CDR2 (germline): SGHKS, YYEKEE (reference sequence). V lost 1 base, J lost 0 bases, and 9 bases lay in between. The CDR3 extends over 15 amino acids. The CDR3 loop reads CASSLPVTSTDTQYF. DNA of the CDR3: TGTGCCAGCAGCTTGCCGGTGACTAGCACAGATACGCAGTATTTT.

The chain is built from TRBV30 and TRBJ1-2, with D hard to call. Germline assignment: CDR1 GTSNPN and CDR2 SVGIG (reference sequence). The CDR3 has 12 amino acids. Trimming removed 0 bases at V and 12 bases at J, with 14 bases between. The CDR3 loop reads CAWSVSMAGHTF. The DNA of the CDR3 is TGTGCCTGGAGTGTGTCAATGGCGGGTCACACCTTC.

The gene calls are TRBV28 and TRBJ1-2, with D possibly TRBD1 on 6 matching bases. Trimming cost V 6 bases and J 1 base, with 18 bases left between them. The CDR3 has 16 residues. Germline CDR1 is MDHEN and CDR2 is SYDVKM. The DNA of the CDR3 is TGTGCCAGCAGACTATGGGGGCGAAGGGGTAACTATGGCTACACCTTC. Amino acid sequence: CASRLWGRRGNYGYTF.

This chain joins TRBV19 and TRBJ2-7, with D perhaps TRBD2 (5 bases). The CDR3 is 12 residues long. Between the trimmed V and J ends, which lost 7 bases and 6 bases, there was a span of 13 bases. From germline, CDR1 is LNHDA and CDR2 SQIVND (reference sequence). CDR3 region: CASNSYAGEQYF. In DNA form, the CDR3 reads TGTGCCAGTAATTCGTACGCGGGCGAGCAGTACTTC.

The chain is built from TRBV9 and TRBJ1-2, with D hard to call. In germline, CDR1 is SGDLS, CDR2 YYNGEE. The V and J ends lost 0 bases and 0 bases respectively, with 6 bases between them. The CDR3 loop spans 14 amino acids. The CDR3 DNA sequence: TGTGCCAGCAGCGTAGGAGAGGCTAACTATGGCTACACCTTC. Translating gives CASSVGEANYGYTF.

This clone was counted only a few times. The chain combines TRBV18 with TRBJ1-2; D may be TRBD1 (6 bases). This CDR3 is built from 14 residues. Germline values: CDR1 KGHSH, CDR2 LQKENI. Trimming took 4 bases from V and 4 from J, leaving 13 bases between them. The CDR3 sequence: CASSLDSNPYGYTF. The DNA for the CDR3 is TGTGCCAGCTCACTGGACAGTAACCCCTATGGCTACACCTTC.

The chain joins TRBV4-2 to TRBJ1-6; D gene unclear. Germline V gene data show CDR1 as LGHNA and CDR2 as YNFKEQ. V dropped 5 bases and J dropped 8 bases, with 16 bases sitting between them. This CDR3 comprises 15 residues. Written as DNA, the CDR3 is TGTGCCAGCAGCTTGGAGGTGCGCGGGGATTCACCCCTCCACTTT. Its translation: CASSLEVRGDSPLHF.

The CDR3 loop reads CASNRDGGNEQFF. The CDR3 region has the DNA TGTGCCAGCAACCGAGACGGAGGCAATGAGCAGTTCTTC. The gene calls are TRBV6-5 and TRBJ2-1, with D tentatively TRBD2 (5 bases). CDR3 length: 13 amino acids. Trimming took off 7 bases at V and 6 bases at J, with 13 bases between the two ends. Germline loops: CDR1 MNHEY, CDR2 SVGAGI.

This chain joins TRBV6-5 and TRBJ2-7, with 12 bases lining up with TRBD1. The CDR3 has 16 residues. V trimming: 1 base; J trimming: 4 bases; junction bases outside the gene matches: 5. Germline V gene data show CDR1 as MNHEY and CDR2 as SVGAGI. In nucleotides, the CDR3 is TGTGCCAGCAGTTACTTTCTGGGACAGGGGGCTTACGAGCAGTACTTC. As protein: CASSYFLGQGAYEQYF.